Listed here are 12 T cell receptor beta chains from one sample, sequenced in a study of blood T cell repertoires in COVID-19. Clones were read by immunoSEQ multiplex PCR, and TCRdb kept only the in-frame ones, dropping some. The sample has about 180,000 clones, over 80% seen once; the top ten hold roughly 2.9%. The sample consisted of peripheral blood. Every receptor here comes from a woman aged 55-70 years with acute or convalescent COVID-19.

To note about this clone: One junction end disagrees with the germline gene, perhaps due to a read error. This chain joins TRBV28 and TRBJ2-7, with TRBD1 identical over 9 bases. This CDR3 is built from 11 residues. The germline gives CDR1 MDHEN, CDR2 SYDVKM. The CDR3 DNA is TGTGCCAGCAGTTCCCGGGACAGGGTAAGCTTC. It translates to CASSSRDRVSF.

The genes are TRBV19 and TRBJ2-1; D perhaps matches TRBD2 (5 bases). The CDR3 spans 13 residues. V was clipped by 8 bases and J by 4 bases, with 12 bases between them. Germline-derived CDR1 and CDR2 are LNHDA and SQIVND (reference sequence). The CDR3 DNA is TGTGCCAGTGTACCCCCGGGGTACAATGAGCAGTTCTTC. This translates into CASVPPGYNEQFF.

This chain connects TRBV5-6 to TRBJ1-5; a weak D match, TRBD1 (5 bases). CDR3 size: 15 residues. V lost 1 base, J lost 3 bases, and 11 bases lay in between. From germline, CDR1 is SGHDT and CDR2 YYEEEE. The CDR3 region has the DNA TGTGCCAGCAGCTTGTTTTCAGGGCCCAATCAGCCCCAGCATTTT. It translates to CASSLFSGPNQPQHF.

The table lists this clone with a count of one. The chain is built from TRBV6-1 and TRBJ1-1; the D is unclear. V lost 3 bases, J lost 10 bases, and 12 bases lay in between. The CDR3 contains 12 residues. Germline V CDR1 and CDR2: MNHNS, SASEGT. CDR3 region: CASSDFPERAFF. The DNA of the CDR3 is TGTGCCAGCAGTGATTTTCCTGAGCGAGCTTTCTTT.

The chain is built from TRBV6-2 or TRBV6-3 and TRBJ1-2; 11 nucleotides agree with TRBD1. The germline V gene encodes CDR1 MNHEY and CDR2 SVGEGT. The CDR3 sequence is 14 residues long. V shed 2 bases, J shed 6 bases, and the junction held 2 bases outside the gene matches. This chain's CDR3 is CASSYRDRGNGYTF. Here the CDR3 DNA reads TGTGCCAGCAGTTACAGGGACAGGGGGAATGGCTACACCTTC.

Only a few counts were recorded for this clone. The chain is built from TRBV2 and TRBJ1-1; 9 positions match TRBD1. The CDR3 runs 13 residues. V shed 4 bases and J 8 bases; nucleotides not matched to a gene: 5. Germline CDR1 is SNHLY and CDR2 is FYNNEI. The CDR3 DNA reads TGTGCCAGCAGTGCACAGGGGGCGGACGAAGCTTTCTTT. It is translated as CASSAQGADEAFF.

The sample holds a few counts of this clone. The chain recombines TRBV5-1 with TRBJ2-7; D is ambiguous. Germline assignment: CDR1 SGHRS and CDR2 YFSETQ. V lost 5 bases and J 0 bases, leaving 9 bases between the germline ends. There are 13 residues in the CDR3. Here the CDR3 reads CASRSRVSYEQYF. In DNA form, the CDR3 reads TGCGCCAGCAGGTCCCGAGTCTCCTACGAGCAGTACTTC.

The V gene is TRBV15, the J gene TRBJ2-7; 7 bases align to TRBD2. The CDR3 runs 12 residues. The germline gives CDR1 LNHNV, CDR2 YYDKDF (reference sequence). The J segment lost 9 bases and the V segment lost 5 bases, leaving 7 bases of the junction unmatched. CDR3: CATSSIGRGQYF. CDR3 nucleotide sequence: TGTGCCACCAGCTCGATAGGGAGGGGGCAGTACTTC.

This clone showed up just a few times. This chain connects TRBV29-1 to TRBJ2-7, with 8 positions matching TRBD2. V lost 6 bases, J lost 4 bases, and 14 bases stayed unmatched. The V gene's germline CDR1 is SQVTM and CDR2 ANQGSEA. The CDR3 loop spans 15 amino acids. The DNA of the CDR3 is TGCAGCGTACGGGGGGGACCTTTTTGGGGATACGAGCAGTACTTC. It yields the protein CSVRGGPFWGYEQYF.

The table lists this clone with a few counts. CDR3 region: CASSRVGTYEQYF. The CDR3 DNA follows: TGTGCCAGCTCCCGGGTCGGCACCTACGAGCAGTACTTC. The chain carries TRBV6-5 and TRBJ2-7; D is ambiguous. Germline V gene sequence: CDR1 MNHEY, CDR2 SVGAGI. V was trimmed by 8 bases and J by 2 bases, leaving 13 bases between them. This CDR3 is 13 amino acids long.

This chain joins TRBV28 and TRBJ1-5; 8 bases are shared with TRBD1. Germline CDR1 and CDR2: MDHEN and SYDVKM. This CDR3 has 15 amino acids. The junction had 10 bases not matched to a gene; V was cut back by 5 bases and J by 7 bases. Here the CDR3 reads CASSPIGQGRQPQHF. DNA of the CDR3: TGTGCCAGCAGTCCCATTGGACAGGGAAGGCAGCCCCAGCATTTT.

This rearrangement joins TRBV21-1 to TRBJ1-1. TRBV21-1 is a listed pseudogene. CDR3 length equals 21 residues. DNA of the CDR3: TGTGCCAGCATCTTAACCCGGCGGTGGACTCCCCTTAAACCAAGAAACACTGAAGCTTTCTTT. Encoded protein: CASILTRRWTPLKPRNTEAFF.